This record covers a single T cell receptor (beta chain). Repertoires were generated with immunoSEQ multiplex PCR, while TCRdb's copy carries only in-frame clones and drops some. The sample yields under 100,000 clones, around 84% seen once. The data derive from a study of identifying expanded T cells in peripheral blood. During the collection period, no donor immune events like infections were recorded. V was trimmed by 0 bases and J by 4 bases, leaving 19 bases between them. The CDR3 is made up of 17 amino acids. Germline CDR1 and CDR2: SGHRS and YFSETQ. The chain links TRBV5-1 to TRBJ2-5; either TRBD1 or TRBD2 may supply D (6 bases each). The source material was blood. The source of this sequence is a person between 18 and 70 years old in good health. The DNA of the CDR3 is TGCGCCAGCAGCTTGGGGTCAGGGGCCCGGAGGGGAGAGACCCAGTACTTC. This codes for CASSLGSGARRGETQYF.